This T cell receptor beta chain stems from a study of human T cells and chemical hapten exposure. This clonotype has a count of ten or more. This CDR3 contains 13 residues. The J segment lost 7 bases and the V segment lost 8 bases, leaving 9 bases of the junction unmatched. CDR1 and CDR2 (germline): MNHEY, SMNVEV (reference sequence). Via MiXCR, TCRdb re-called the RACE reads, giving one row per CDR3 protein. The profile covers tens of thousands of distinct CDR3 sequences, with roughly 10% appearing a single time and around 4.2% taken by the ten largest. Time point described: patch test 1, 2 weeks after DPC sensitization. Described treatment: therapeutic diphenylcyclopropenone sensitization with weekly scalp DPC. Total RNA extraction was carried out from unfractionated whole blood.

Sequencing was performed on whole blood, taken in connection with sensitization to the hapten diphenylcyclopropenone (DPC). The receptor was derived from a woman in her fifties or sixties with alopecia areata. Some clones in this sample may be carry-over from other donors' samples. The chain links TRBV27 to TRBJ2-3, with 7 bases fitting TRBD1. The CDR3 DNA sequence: TGTGCCAGCGCCCTCATACAGGGGTATACGCAGTATTTT. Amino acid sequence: CASALIQGYTQYF.